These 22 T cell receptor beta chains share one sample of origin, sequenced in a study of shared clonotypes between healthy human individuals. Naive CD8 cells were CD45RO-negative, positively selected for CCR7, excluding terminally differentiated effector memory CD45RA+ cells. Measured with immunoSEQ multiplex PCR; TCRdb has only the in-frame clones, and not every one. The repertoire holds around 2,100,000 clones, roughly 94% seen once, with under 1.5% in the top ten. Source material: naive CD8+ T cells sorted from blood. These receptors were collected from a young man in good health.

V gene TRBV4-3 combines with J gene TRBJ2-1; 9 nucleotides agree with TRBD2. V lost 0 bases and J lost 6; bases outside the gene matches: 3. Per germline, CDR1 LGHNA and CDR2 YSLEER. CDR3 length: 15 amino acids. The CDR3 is CASSQDSGSSNEQFF. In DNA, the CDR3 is TGCGCCAGCAGCCAAGATAGCGGGAGTAGCAATGAGCAGTTCTTC.

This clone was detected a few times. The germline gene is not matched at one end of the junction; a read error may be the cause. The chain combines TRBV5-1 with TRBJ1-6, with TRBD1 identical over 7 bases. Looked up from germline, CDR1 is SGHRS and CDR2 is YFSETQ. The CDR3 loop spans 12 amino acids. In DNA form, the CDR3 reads TGCGCCAGCAGGGGTGACGGGACAGCTAAGAACTTT. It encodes CASRGDGTAKNF.

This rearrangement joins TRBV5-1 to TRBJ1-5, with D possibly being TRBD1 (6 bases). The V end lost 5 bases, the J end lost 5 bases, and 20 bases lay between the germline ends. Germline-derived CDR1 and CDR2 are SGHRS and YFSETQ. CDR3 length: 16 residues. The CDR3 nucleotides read TGCGCCAGCAGTCGCGAACAGGGTAAGAGGGATCAGCCCCAGCATTTT. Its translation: CASSREQGKRDQPQHF. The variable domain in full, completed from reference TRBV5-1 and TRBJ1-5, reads KAGVTQTPRYLIKTRGQQVTLSCSPISGHRSVSWYQQTPGQGLQFLFEYFSETQRNKGNFPGRFSGRQFSNSRSEMNVSTLELGDSALYLCASSREQGKRDQPQHFGDGTRLSIL.

The CDR3 reads CASSLDGYKEAFF. CDR3 DNA: TGCGCCAGCAGCTTGGACGGGTACAAAGAAGCTTTCTTT. The chain carries TRBV5-1 and TRBJ1-1; D ambiguous. Between the trimmed V and J ends, which lost 0 bases and 8 bases, there was a span of 11 bases. From germline, CDR1 is SGHRS and CDR2 YFSETQ. This CDR3 is 13 amino acids long.

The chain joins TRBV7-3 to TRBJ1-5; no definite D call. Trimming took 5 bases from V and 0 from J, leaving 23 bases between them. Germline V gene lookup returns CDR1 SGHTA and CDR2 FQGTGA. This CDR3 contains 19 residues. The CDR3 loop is CASSRREGGSFYSNQPQHF. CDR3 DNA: TGTGCCAGCAGCCGCCGGGAGGGAGGCTCCTTCTATAGCAATCAGCCCCAGCATTTT.

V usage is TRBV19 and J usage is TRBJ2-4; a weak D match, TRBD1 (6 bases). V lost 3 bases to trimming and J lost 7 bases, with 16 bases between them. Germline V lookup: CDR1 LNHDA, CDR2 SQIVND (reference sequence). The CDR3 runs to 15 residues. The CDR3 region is CASSIEETGDNIQYF. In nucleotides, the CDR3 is TGTGCCAGTAGTATTGAGGAGACAGGCGATAACATTCAGTACTTC. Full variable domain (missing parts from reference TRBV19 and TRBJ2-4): DGGITQSPKYLFRKEGQNVTLSCEQNLNHDAMYWYRQDPGQGLRLIYYSQIVNDFQKGDIAEGYSVSREKKESFPLTVTSAQKNPTAFYLCASSIEETGDNIQYFGAGTRLSVL.

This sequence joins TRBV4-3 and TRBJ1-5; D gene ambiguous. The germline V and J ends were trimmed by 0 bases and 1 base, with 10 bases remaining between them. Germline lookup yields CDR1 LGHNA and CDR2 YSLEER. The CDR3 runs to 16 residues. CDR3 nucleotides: TGCGCCAGCAGCCAAGAATGGTCAGAGAGCAATCAGCCCCAGCATTTT. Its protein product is CASSQEWSESNQPQHF.

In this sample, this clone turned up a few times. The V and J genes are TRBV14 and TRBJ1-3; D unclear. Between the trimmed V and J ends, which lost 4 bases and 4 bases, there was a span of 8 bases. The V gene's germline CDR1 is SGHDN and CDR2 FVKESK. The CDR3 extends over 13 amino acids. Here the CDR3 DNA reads TGTGCCAGCAGCCTGTCTTCAGGAAACACCATATATTTT. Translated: CASSLSSGNTIYF.

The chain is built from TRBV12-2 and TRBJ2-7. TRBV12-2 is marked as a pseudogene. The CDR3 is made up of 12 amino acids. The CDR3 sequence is CASRLAGYEQYF. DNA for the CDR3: TGTGCAAGTCGCTTAGCAGGGTATGAGCAGTACTTC.

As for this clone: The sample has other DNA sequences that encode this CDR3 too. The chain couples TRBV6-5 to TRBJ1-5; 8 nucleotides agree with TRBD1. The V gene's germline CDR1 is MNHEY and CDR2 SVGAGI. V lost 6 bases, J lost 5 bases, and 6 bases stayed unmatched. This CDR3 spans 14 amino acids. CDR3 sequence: CASSPDRGDQPQHF. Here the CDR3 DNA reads TGTGCCAGCAGCCCCGACAGGGGAGATCAGCCCCAGCATTTT.

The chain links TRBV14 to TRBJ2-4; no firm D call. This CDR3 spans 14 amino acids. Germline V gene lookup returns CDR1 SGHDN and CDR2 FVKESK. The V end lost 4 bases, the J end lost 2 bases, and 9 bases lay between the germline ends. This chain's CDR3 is CASSPAVSKNIQYF. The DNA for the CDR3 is TGTGCCAGCAGCCCCGCGGTATCCAAAAACATTCAGTACTTC.

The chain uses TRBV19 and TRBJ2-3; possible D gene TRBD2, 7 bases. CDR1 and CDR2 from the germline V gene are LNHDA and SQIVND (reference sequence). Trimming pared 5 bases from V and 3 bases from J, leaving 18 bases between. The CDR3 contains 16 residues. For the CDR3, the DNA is TGTGCCAGTAGTCCACTAGGGGGGGTGTTTACAGATACGCAGTATTTT. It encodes CASSPLGGVFTDTQYF.

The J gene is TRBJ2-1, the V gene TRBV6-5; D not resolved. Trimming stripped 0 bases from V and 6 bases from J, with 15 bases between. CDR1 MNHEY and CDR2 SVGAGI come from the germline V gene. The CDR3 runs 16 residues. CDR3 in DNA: TGTGCCAGCAGTTACTCGAGGACGGATGGGGTCAATGAGCAGTTCTTC. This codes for CASSYSRTDGVNEQFF.

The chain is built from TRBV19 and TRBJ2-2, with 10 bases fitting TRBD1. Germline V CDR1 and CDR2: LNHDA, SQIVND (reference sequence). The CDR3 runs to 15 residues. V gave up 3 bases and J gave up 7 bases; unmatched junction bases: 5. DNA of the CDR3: TGTGCCAGTAGTATCGGGACAGGGGTTCACGGGGAGCTGTTTTTT. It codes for CASSIGTGVHGELFF. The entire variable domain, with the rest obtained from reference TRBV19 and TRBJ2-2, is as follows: DGGITQSPKYLFRKEGQNVTLSCEQNLNHDAMYWYRQDPGQGLRLIYYSQIVNDFQKGDIAEGYSVSREKKESFPLTVTSAQKNPTAFYLCASSIGTGVHGELFFGEGSRLTVL.

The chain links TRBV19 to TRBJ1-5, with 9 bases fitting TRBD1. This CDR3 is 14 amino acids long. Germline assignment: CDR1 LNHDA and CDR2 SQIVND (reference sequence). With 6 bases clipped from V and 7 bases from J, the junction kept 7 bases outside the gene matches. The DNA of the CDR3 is TGTGCCAGTAGGTCTAGGACAGGGGAACAGCCCCAGCATTTT. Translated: CASRSRTGEQPQHF.

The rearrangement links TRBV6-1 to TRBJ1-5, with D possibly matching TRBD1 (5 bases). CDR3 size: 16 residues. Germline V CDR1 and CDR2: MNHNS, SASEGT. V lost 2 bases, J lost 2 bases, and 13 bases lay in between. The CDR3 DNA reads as TGTGCCAGCAGTGAATGGGGCAGGGAGGGCAATCAGCCCCAGCATTTT. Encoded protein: CASSEWGREGNQPQHF.

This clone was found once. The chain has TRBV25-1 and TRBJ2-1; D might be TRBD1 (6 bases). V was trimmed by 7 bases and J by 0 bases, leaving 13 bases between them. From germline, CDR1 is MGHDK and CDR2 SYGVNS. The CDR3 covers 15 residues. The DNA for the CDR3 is TGTGCCAGCAAGCAGGGGCCGAGCTCCTACAATGAGCAGTTCTTC. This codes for CASKQGPSSYNEQFF.

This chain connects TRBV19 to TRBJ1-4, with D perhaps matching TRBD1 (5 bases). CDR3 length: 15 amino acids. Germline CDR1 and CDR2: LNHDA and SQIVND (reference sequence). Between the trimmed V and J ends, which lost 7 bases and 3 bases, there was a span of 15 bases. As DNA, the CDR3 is TGTGCCAGTAAAAGGGGCCCGATCCCTAATGAAAAACTGTTTTTT. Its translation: CASKRGPIPNEKLFF.

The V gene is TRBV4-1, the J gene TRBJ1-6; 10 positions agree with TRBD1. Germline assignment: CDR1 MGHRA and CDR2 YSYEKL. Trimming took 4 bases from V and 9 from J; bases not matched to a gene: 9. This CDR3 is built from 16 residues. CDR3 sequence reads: CASSPRTGGLTSPLHF. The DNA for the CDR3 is TGCGCCAGCAGCCCGCGGACAGGGGGACTCACTTCACCCCTCCACTTT.

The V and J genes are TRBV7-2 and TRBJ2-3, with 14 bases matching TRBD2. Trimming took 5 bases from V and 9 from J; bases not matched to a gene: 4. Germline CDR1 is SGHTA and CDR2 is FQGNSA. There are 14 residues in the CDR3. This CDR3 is CASSAGLAGGTQYF. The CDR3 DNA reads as TGTGCCAGCAGCGCTGGACTAGCGGGAGGAACGCAGTATTTT. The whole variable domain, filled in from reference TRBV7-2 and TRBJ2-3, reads GAGVSQSPSNKVTEKGKDVELRCDPISGHTALYWYRQSLGQGLEFLIYFQGNSAPDKSGLPSDRFSAERTGGSVSTLTIQRTQQEDSAVYLCASSAGLAGGTQYFGPGTRLTVL.

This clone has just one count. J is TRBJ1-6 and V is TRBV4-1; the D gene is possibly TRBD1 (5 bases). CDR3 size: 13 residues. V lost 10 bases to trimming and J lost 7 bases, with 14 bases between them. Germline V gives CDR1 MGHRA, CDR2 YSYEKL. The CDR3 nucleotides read TGCGCCACGGGCGGGGGGGGGAATTCACCCCTCCACTTT. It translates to CATGGGGNSPLHF.

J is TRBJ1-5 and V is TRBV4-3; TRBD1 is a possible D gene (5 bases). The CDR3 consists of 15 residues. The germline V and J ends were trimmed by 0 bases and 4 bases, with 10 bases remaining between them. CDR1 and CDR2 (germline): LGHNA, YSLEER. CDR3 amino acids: CASSQDSGGNQPQHF. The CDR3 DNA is TGCGCCAGCAGCCAAGATTCCGGGGGAAATCAGCCCCAGCATTTT.